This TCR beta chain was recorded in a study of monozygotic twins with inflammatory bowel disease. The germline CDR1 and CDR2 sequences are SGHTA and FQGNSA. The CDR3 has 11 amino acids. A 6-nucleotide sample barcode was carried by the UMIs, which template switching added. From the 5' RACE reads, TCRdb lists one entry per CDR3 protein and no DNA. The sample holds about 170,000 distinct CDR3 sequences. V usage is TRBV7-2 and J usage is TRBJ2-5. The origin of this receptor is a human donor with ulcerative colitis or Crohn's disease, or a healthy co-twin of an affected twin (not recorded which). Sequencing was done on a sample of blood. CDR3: CASSQKETQYF.